The entry below describes one TCR beta chain. The RNA input was roughly 0.45 to 1 ug, and it was reverse transcribed with random hexamers. An immunoSEQ multiplex PCR generated amplified TCR beta CDR3 products spanning 54 Vbeta and 13 Jbeta. TCRdb reprocessed the immunoSEQ multiplex PCR reads with MiXCR, giving one entry per CDR3 protein. Among about 76,000 distinct CDR3 sequences, over 75% were seen once, and the ten largest hold just over 0.5%. This specimen belongs to a study of CD8 T cells in Susac syndrome. The CDR3 spans 11 residues. V lost 5 bases to trimming and J lost 10 bases, with 9 bases between them. Germline V gene lookup returns CDR1 MNHEY and CDR2 SMNVEV (reference sequence).

This receptor was taken from a human donor with multiple sclerosis. The chain couples TRBV27 to TRBJ2-1; D is uncertain. The sequencing input was CD8+ T cells from PBMCs. The CDR3 coding sequence is TGTGCCAGCAGTAGTCCTCGGGAGCAGTTCTTC. It is translated as CASSSPREQFF.